Listed here are 5 T cell receptor beta chains from one sample, sequenced in a study of post-analysis software for immune sequencing data. Study outcomes and limitations: Roughly five TRBV segments occurring more often in patients than controls included TRBV5-6, TRBV5-1 and TRBV20-1.

These TCRs are of unknown antigen specificity. Sequencing libraries made from TCR beta cDNA carried unique molecular identifiers. Each CDR3 protein gets one entry after TCRdb re-called the PCR reads with MiXCR. The sample yields roughly 700,000 distinct CDR3 sequences, approximately 30% seen once. The specimen was blood. All receptors derive from a girl aged 5-17 years with multiple sclerosis.

For the CDR3, the DNA is TGTGCCAGCAGCTCCAACCGGGACGGAGGCTTCGCAGATACGCAGTATTTT. It is translated as CASSSNRDGGFADTQYF. This rearrangement joins TRBV5-5 to TRBJ2-3; D possibly matches TRBD1 or TRBD2 (5 bases each). Trimming stripped 3 bases from V and 4 bases from J, with 21 bases between. The length of the CDR3 is 17 residues. From germline, CDR1 is SGHKS and CDR2 YYEKEE (reference sequence).

V is TRBV2 and J is TRBJ2-1; possible D gene TRBD2, 6 bases. The J call may be mistaken, given a closer DNA end match to TRBJ2-7. The CDR3 has 13 amino acids. Germline V gene sequence: CDR1 SNHLY, CDR2 FYNNEI. The CDR3 bases are TGTGCCAGCAGCGGAGGGGAATACAATGAGCAGTACTTC. It translates to CASSGGEYNEQYF.

In this sample, this clonotype turned up a few times. The rearrangement joins TRBV6-5 to TRBJ2-1; 11 nucleotides agree with TRBD2. V dropped 1 base and J dropped 5; count of bases not matched to a gene: 7. Germline V CDR1 and CDR2: MNHEY, SVGAGI. CDR3 length equals 17 residues. CDR3 DNA: TGTGCCAGCAGTTACTACGCTACTAGCGGGAGAAACAATGAGCAGTTCTTC. Amino acid sequence: CASSYYATSGRNNEQFF.

This chain uses TRBV2 with TRBJ2-7, with D perhaps matching TRBD1 (6 bases). The CDR3 runs 15 residues. Trimming removed 6 bases from V and 0 bases from J, with 15 bases in between. Per the germline V gene, CDR1 is SNHLY and CDR2 is FYNNEI. The CDR3 protein is CASRKGGAASYEQYF. CDR3 sequence (DNA): TGTGCCAGCAGAAAAGGGGGTGCCGCCTCCTACGAGCAGTACTTC. Full variable domain (outside the CDR3, taken from reference TRBV2 and TRBJ2-7): EPEVTQTPSHQVTQMGQEVILRCVPISNHLYFYWYRQILGQKVEFLVSFYNNEISEKSEIFDDQFSVERPDGSNFTLKIRSTKLEDSAMYFCASRKGGAASYEQYFGPGTRLTVT.

This clonotype was seen many times. The chain is built from TRBV29-1 and TRBJ2-7, with a tentative D call TRBD1 (5 bases). Germline V gene lookup returns CDR1 SQVTM and CDR2 ANQGSEA. The V gene lost 4 bases and the J gene lost 3 bases, with 13 bases spanning the gap. CDR3 size: 13 residues. This CDR3 reads CSVVSTADYEQYF. In nucleotides, the CDR3 is TGCAGCGTTGTATCGACAGCCGACTACGAGCAGTACTTC.